This T cell receptor beta chain comes out of a study of CD8 T cells in Susac syndrome. Trimming shortened V by 0 bases and J by 4 bases, and 7 bases separated the two germline ends. Germline V CDR1 and CDR2: GTSNPN, SVGIG (reference sequence). The CDR3 covers 12 residues. RNA totalling about 0.45 to 1 ug underwent reverse transcription with random hexamers. An immunoSEQ multiplex PCR generated amplified TCR beta CDR3 products spanning 54 Vbeta and 13 Jbeta. In TCRdb, the immunoSEQ multiplex PCR reads were re-called with MiXCR into one record per CDR3 protein. This sample has about 140,000 distinct CDR3 sequences, with 85% to 95% found just once.

This chain joins TRBV30 and TRBJ2-7, with no clear D. Sequences were obtained from CD8+ T cells from PBMCs. This clonotype was sampled from a human donor in good health. The CDR3 bases are TGTGCCTGGAGTGTCGGTGGATACGAGCAGTACTTC. It codes for CAWSVGGYEQYF.